The text below deals with one TCR beta chain. This entry belongs to a study of blood T cell repertoires in COVID-19. Study-wide context: Samples representing acute and convalescent COVID-19 were sourced from the United States, Italy and Spain. The cDNA or gDNA used as material had been derived from T cells, B-cell-depleted T cells, or PBMCs.

The CDR3 is 14 amino acids. Germline CDR1 is SEHNR and CDR2 is FQNEAQ (reference sequence). The germline V and J ends were trimmed by 1 base and 7 bases, with 13 bases remaining between them. The table came from immunoSEQ multiplex PCR; TCRdb's copy has only in-frame clones and leaves some out. Found here are fewer than 50,000 clones, roughly nine tenths of them singletons; the top ten hold 3.5% to 5%. The sequencing sample was made of peripheral blood. The source is a human donor in a cohort sampled during active COVID-19. The chain recombines TRBV7-9 with TRBJ1-2, with D perhaps TRBD1 (6 bases). The CDR3 DNA reads as TGTGCCAGCAGCTTAGAGCAGCTGGGGGCTGGCTACACCTTC. Its translation is CASSLEQLGAGYTF.